The entry below describes one TCR beta chain. The antigen remains unidentified. The data originate from a study of OX40 agonist ivuxolimab in advanced cancers. CDR3 length: 16 amino acids. From germline, CDR1 is SGDLS and CDR2 YYNGEE. V shed 0 bases, J shed 4 bases, and the junction held 8 bases outside the gene matches. Blood sampling was done at baseline, cycle 4 day 1, and cycle 7 day 1. General study results and limits: At 0.1-3.0 mg/kg, partial responders had clonal expansion among the lowest observed.

TCRdb's copy holds only in-frame clones and misses some; the assay was immunoSEQ multiplex PCR. The sample contains 75,000 to 100,000 clones, roughly 90% of which appear only once. The sequencing here drew on CD4+ or CD8+ T cells sorted from blood, taken in a trial of the OX40 agonist ivuxolimab. The rearrangement uses TRBV9 and TRBJ2-7; 9 bases match TRBD1. This receptor was taken from an adult with an advanced solid tumor such as melanoma, head and neck, liver or kidney cancer. CDR3 sequence reads: CASSVGMGTGRYEQYF. CDR3 bases: TGTGCCAGCAGCGTAGGTATGGGGACAGGGAGGTACGAGCAGTACTTC.